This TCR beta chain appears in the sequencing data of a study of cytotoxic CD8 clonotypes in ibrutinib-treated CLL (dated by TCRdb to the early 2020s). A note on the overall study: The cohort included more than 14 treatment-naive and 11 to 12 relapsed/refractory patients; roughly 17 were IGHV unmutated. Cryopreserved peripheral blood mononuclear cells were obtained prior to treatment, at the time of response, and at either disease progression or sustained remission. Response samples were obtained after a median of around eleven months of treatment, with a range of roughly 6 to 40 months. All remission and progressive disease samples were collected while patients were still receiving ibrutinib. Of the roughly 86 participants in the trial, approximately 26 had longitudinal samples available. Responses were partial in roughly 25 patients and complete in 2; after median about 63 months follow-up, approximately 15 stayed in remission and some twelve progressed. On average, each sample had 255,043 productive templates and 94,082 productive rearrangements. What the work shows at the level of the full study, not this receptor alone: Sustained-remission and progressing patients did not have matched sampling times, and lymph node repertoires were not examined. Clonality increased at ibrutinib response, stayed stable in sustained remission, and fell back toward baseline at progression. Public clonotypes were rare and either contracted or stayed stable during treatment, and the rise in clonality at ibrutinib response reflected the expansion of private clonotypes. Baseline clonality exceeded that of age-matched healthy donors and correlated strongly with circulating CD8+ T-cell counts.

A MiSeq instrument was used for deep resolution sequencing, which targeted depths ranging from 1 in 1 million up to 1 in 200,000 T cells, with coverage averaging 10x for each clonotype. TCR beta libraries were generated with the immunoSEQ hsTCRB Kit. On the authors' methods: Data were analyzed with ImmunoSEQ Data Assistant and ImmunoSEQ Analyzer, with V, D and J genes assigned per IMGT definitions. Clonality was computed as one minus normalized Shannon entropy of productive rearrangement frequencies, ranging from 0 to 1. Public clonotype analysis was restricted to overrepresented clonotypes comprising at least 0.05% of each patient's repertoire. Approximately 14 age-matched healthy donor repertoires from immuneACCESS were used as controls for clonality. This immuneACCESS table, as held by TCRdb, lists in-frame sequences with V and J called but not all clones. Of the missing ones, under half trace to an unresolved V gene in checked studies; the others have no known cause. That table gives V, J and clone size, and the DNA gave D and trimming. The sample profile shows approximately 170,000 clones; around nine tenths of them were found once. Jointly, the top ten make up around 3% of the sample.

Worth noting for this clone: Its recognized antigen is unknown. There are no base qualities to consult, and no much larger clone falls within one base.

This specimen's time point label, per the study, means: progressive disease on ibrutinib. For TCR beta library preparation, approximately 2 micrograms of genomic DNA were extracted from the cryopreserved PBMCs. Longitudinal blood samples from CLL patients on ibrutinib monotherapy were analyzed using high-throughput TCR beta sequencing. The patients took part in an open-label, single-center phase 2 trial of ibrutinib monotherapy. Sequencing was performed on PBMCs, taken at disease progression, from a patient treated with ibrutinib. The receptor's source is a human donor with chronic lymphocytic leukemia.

The DNA sequence reads TGTGCCAGCAGACTTCAGGAGACCCAGTACTTC. Its protein reads: CASRLQETQYF. In this chain, TRBV2 is recombined with TRBJ2-5, with the D gene uncertain. Inclusive of the bounding cysteine and phenylalanine, the CDR3 is 11 residues long. Left in the record is the CDR3 DNA by itself, 33 bases read in frame from the first base. Deletion took 6 bases off V and 5 bases off J, with a span of 7 bases between the germline ends. From a lookup of the germline V gene, CDR1 and CDR2 are SNHLY and FYNNEI.